Listed here are 29 T cell receptor beta chains from one sample, sequenced in a study of T cells after somatic rescue of genetic block. Sequenced by immunoSEQ multiplex PCR; TCRdb stores in-frame clones only, minus some. The sample comprises 9,500 to 15,000 clones, more than 65% of which are singletons, and roughly 21% rests with the top ten. The sample taken for sequencing was peripheral blood mononuclear cells (PBMCs). Receptors originate from a boy younger than 18.

J is TRBJ2-3 and V is TRBV2; TRBD2 is a possible D gene (7 bases). CDR1 is SNHLY, CDR2 FYNNEI, per germline. The CDR3 runs 15 residues. The ends were cut back, 6 bases at V and 1 base at J, with 14 bases in the middle. CDR3 region: CASSWEGVGTDTQYF. In nucleotides, the CDR3 is TGTGCCAGCAGCTGGGAGGGGGTGGGCACAGATACGCAGTATTTT.

The chain has TRBV4-1 and TRBJ2-2; maybe TRBD1 (7 bases). Germline values: CDR1 MGHRA, CDR2 YSYEKL. The CDR3 sequence is 15 residues long. Trimming took off 1 base at V and 5 bases at J, with 11 bases between the two ends. In nucleotides, the CDR3 is TGCGCCAGCAGCCAAGGGAGGGGGCGTACCGGGGAGCTGTTTTTT. Encoded protein: CASSQGRGRTGELFF.

The chain is built from TRBV6-6 and TRBJ2-3, with D perhaps given as TRBD1 or TRBD2 (6 bases each). V gave up 7 bases and J gave up 7 bases, with 15 bases separating them. The CDR3 loop spans 13 amino acids. From germline, CDR1 is MNHNY and CDR2 SVGAGI (reference sequence). In nucleotides, the CDR3 is TGTGCCAGCATACGGGGGCTCGCCCATACGCAGTATTTT. It yields the protein CASIRGLAHTQYF.

The V gene is TRBV5-1, the J gene TRBJ1-3; D is unclear. The CDR3 sequence is 15 residues long. Trimming took 4 bases from V and 6 from J, leaving 17 bases between them. Germline assignment: CDR1 SGHRS and CDR2 YFSETQ. The CDR3 region is CASSLTLSRENTIYF. In nucleotides, the CDR3 is TGCGCCAGCAGCCTCACCCTTAGTCGGGAAAACACCATATATTTT.

The chain carries TRBV7-2 and TRBJ2-7; no definite D call. There are 11 residues in the CDR3. Trimming left V 3 bases short and J 4 bases short, with 4 bases between. In germline, CDR1 is SGHTA, CDR2 FQGNSA. The CDR3 sequence is CASSFAYEQYF. As DNA, the CDR3 is TGTGCCAGCAGCTTTGCTTACGAGCAGTACTTC.

The J gene is TRBJ2-7, the V gene TRBV25-1; no definite D call. Trimming left V 2 bases short and J 2 bases short, with 10 bases between. Germline V gives CDR1 MGHDK, CDR2 SYGVNS. CDR3 length: 14 residues. CDR3 nucleotide sequence: TGTGCCAGCAGTGAAGGGCATGGCCCCTACGAGCAGTACTTC. Residues: CASSEGHGPYEQYF.

The J gene is TRBJ2-7, the V gene TRBV9; TRBD2 agrees at 9 bases. This CDR3 has 13 residues. Trimming took 2 bases from V and 3 from J; bases not matched to a gene: 0. In germline, CDR1 is SGDLS, CDR2 YYNGEE. The CDR3 coding sequence is TGTGCCAGCAGCGTTAGCGGGGGCTACGAGCAGTACTTC. Translated: CASSVSGGYEQYF.

This clone was counted only a few times. The genes are TRBV28 and TRBJ2-7; TRBD2 matches at 8 bases. The germline V gene encodes CDR1 MDHEN and CDR2 SYDVKM. CDR3 length: 15 residues. V gave up 5 bases and J gave up 3 bases; unmatched junction bases: 9. CDR3 sequence reads: CASSIPTAGGYEQYF. In nucleotides, the CDR3 is TGTGCCAGCAGTATCCCTACGGCGGGGGGCTACGAGCAGTACTTC.

This clone appeared a few times. The sample contains more than one DNA sequence encoding this CDR3. V usage is TRBV9 and J usage is TRBJ2-2, with TRBD1 as a possible D gene (6 bases). CDR3 length equals 17 residues. Trimming pared 4 bases from V and 1 base from J, leaving 17 bases between. The germline gives CDR1 SGDLS, CDR2 YYNGEE. The CDR3: CASSPLTGTLNTGELFF. The CDR3 nucleotides read TGTGCCAGCAGCCCCCTAACCGGGACACTGAACACCGGGGAGCTGTTTTTT. Combining the CDR3 with reference TRBV9 and TRBJ2-2 gives the whole variable domain DSGVTQTPKHLITATGQRVTLRCSPRSGDLSVYWYQQSLDQGLQFLIQYYNGEERAKGNILERFSAQQFPDLHSELNLSSLELGDSALYFCASSPLTGTLNTGELFFGEGSRLTVL.

The rearrangement links TRBV7-9 to TRBJ2-1; 10 bases fit TRBD2. The germline CDR1 and CDR2 sequences are SEHNR and FQNEAQ (reference sequence). V was pared by 5 bases and J by 7 bases, with 8 bases of the junction left unmatched. CDR3 length: 15 amino acids. CDR3 amino acids: CASSQGTSGINEQFF. Here the CDR3 DNA reads TGTGCCAGCAGCCAGGGCACTAGCGGGATAAATGAGCAGTTCTTC. Full variable domain (missing parts from reference TRBV7-9 and TRBJ2-1): DTGVSQNPRHKITKRGQNVTFRCDPISEHNRLYWYRQTLGQGPEFLTYFQNEAQLEKSRLLSDRFSAERPKGSFSTLEIQRTEQGDSAMYLCASSQGTSGINEQFFGPGTRLTVL.

The chain carries TRBV28 and TRBJ2-1, with D hard to call. V lost 6 bases and J lost 8, with 8 bases in between. This CDR3 has 11 amino acids. Germline CDR1 reads MDHEN; CDR2 reads SYDVKM. The CDR3 is CASSPRHEQFF. The DNA of the CDR3 is TGTGCCAGCAGCCCAAGACATGAGCAGTTCTTC.

V gene TRBV30 combines with J gene TRBJ1-4; no clear D. The V end was cut by 0 bases, the J end by 8 bases, with 4 bases between. The CDR3 spans 11 residues. Germline V gene lookup returns CDR1 GTSNPN and CDR2 SVGIG (reference sequence). CDR3: CAWSVSEKLFF. The DNA of the CDR3 is TGTGCCTGGAGTGTATCGGAAAAACTGTTTTTT.

This rearrangement joins TRBV6-6 to TRBJ2-7; D unclear. Germline V gives CDR1 MNHNY, CDR2 SVGAGI (reference sequence). The V gene lost 0 bases and the J gene lost 4 bases, with 7 bases spanning the gap. The CDR3 is made up of 13 amino acids. Written as DNA, the CDR3 is TGTGCCAGCAGTTACTCGATGCATTACGAGCAGTACTTC. Translated, it gives CASSYSMHYEQYF.

The chain links TRBV28 to TRBJ2-7; TRBD1 might be the D (6 bases). The CDR3 loop spans 14 amino acids. Trimming pared 5 bases from V and 2 bases from J, leaving 13 bases between. The germline CDR1 and CDR2 sequences are MDHEN and SYDVKM. This chain's CDR3 is CASSLTGPTYEQYF. In nucleotides, the CDR3 is TGTGCCAGCAGTCTGACAGGCCCCACCTACGAGCAGTACTTC.

This clone was observed a handful of times. The chain uses TRBV6-4 and TRBJ2-7; 7 bases are shared with TRBD2. After removal of 5 bases from V and 6 bases from J, the junction contained 4 bases not matched to a gene. This CDR3 is built from 12 residues. The V gene's germline CDR1 is MRHNA and CDR2 SNTAGT. DNA for the CDR3: TGTGCCAGCAGTTACCCGGGAGGCGAGCAGTACTTC. This gives the protein CASSYPGGEQYF.

The chain recombines TRBV28 with TRBJ2-1; a weak D match, TRBD2 (6 bases). The germline V gene has CDR1 MDHEN and CDR2 SYDVKM. V was pared by 3 bases and J by 9 bases, with 12 bases between. The CDR3 length is 13 residues. The CDR3 DNA follows: TGTGCCAGCAGTTTGGGACTTAGCACTGAGCAGTTCTTC. Protein: CASSLGLSTEQFF.

The chain links TRBV18 to TRBJ2-7; D not resolved. Trimming removed 4 bases from V and 3 bases from J, with 4 bases in between. Germline V CDR1 and CDR2: KGHSH, LQKENI. The CDR3 has 11 residues. The chain's CDR3 is CASSLNYEQYF. The DNA for the CDR3 is TGTGCCAGCTCACTAAACTACGAGCAGTACTTC.

The sample holds a few counts of this clone. The chain links TRBV5-5 to TRBJ2-6, with no clear D. Deletions cut 0 bases from V and 4 bases from J, with 5 bases between. The CDR3 is 14 amino acids. Germline CDR1 reads SGHKS; CDR2 reads YYEKEE (reference sequence). The DNA for the CDR3 is TGTGCCAGCAGCTTGGAGTGGGGGGCCAACGTCCTGACTTTC. Its translation: CASSLEWGANVLTF. The variable domain in full, completed from reference TRBV5-5 and TRBJ2-6, reads DAGVTQSPTHLIKTRGQQVTLRCSPISGHKSVSWYQQVLGQGPQFIFQYYEKEERGRGNFPDRFSARQFPNYSSELNVNALLLGDSALYLCASSLEWGANVLTFGAGSRLTVL.

In nucleotides, the CDR3 is TGTGCCACCAGCAGAGACCCGGGACAGAGCTACTACGAGCAGTACTTC. Its protein is CATSRDPGQSYYEQYF. The V and J genes are TRBV15 and TRBJ2-7; 7 bases map to TRBD1. CDR1 is LNHNV, CDR2 YYDKDF, per germline (reference sequence). The length of the CDR3 is 16 residues. The junction had 8 bases not matched to a gene; V was cut back by 0 bases and J by 3 bases.

The CDR3 spells CASSKRDSTDTQYF. The CDR3 nucleotides are TGTGCCAGCTCTAAGCGGGACAGCACAGATACGCAGTATTTT. This chain uses TRBV2 with TRBJ2-3; TRBD2 matches at 7 bases. Germline V CDR1 and CDR2: SNHLY, FYNNEI. The CDR3 is 14 residues long. J gave up 0 bases and V 8 bases, and 5 bases lay outside the gene matches.

This clone was observed a handful of times. This chain connects TRBV28 to TRBJ1-3; D gene unclear. CDR1 MDHEN and CDR2 SYDVKM come from the germline V gene. The CDR3 is 14 amino acids. The V end was cut by 1 base, the J end by 4 bases, with 8 bases between. The DNA for the CDR3 is TGTGCCAGCAGTTTATATCGGTCGGGAAACACCATATATTTT. Translated, it gives CASSLYRSGNTIYF.

The chain has TRBV18 and TRBJ2-7; the D is unclear. The V end was cut by 5 bases, the J end by 7 bases, with 15 bases between. This CDR3 comprises 13 residues. In germline, CDR1 is KGHSH, CDR2 LQKENI. The CDR3 loop reads CASSGRTTEEQYF. The CDR3 region has the DNA TGTGCCAGCTCAGGACGGACCACCGAAGAGCAGTACTTC. Complete variable domain (other parts from reference TRBV18 and TRBJ2-7): NAGVMQNPRHLVRRRGQEARLRCSPMKGHSHVYWYRQLPEEGLKFMVYLQKENIIDESGMPKERFSAEFPKEGPSILRIQQVVRGDSAAYFCASSGRTTEEQYFGPGTRLTVT.

The rearrangement uses TRBV6-5 and TRBJ1-1; D is unresolved. CDR1 MNHEY and CDR2 SVGAGI come from the germline V gene. The CDR3 totals 14 residues. V was trimmed by 1 base and J by 2 bases, leaving 8 bases between them. CDR3 residues: CASSYYSLNTEAFF. The CDR3 nucleotides are TGTGCCAGCAGTTACTACAGTCTCAACACTGAAGCTTTCTTT.

The chain links TRBV30 to TRBJ1-3; no definite D call. CDR3 length: 12 amino acids. Germline CDR1 and CDR2: GTSNPN and SVGIG (reference sequence). Trimming left V 3 bases short and J 1 base short, with 4 bases between. In DNA, the CDR3 is TGTGCCTGGAGGGCATCTGGAAACACCATATATTTT. Protein sequence: CAWRASGNTIYF.

The chain joins TRBV11-1 to TRBJ1-3, with D possibly TRBD1 on 5 matching bases. CDR3 length: 16 amino acids. V lost 2 bases and J 2 bases, leaving 13 bases between the germline ends. Germline CDR1 reads SGHAT; CDR2 reads FQDESV (reference sequence). The CDR3 DNA follows: TGTGCCAGCAGCTTAAGCGCAGGGCCGACTGGAAACACCATATATTTT. Translating gives CASSLSAGPTGNTIYF.

This sequence joins TRBV2 and TRBJ2-7; a weak D match, TRBD2 (5 bases). Looked up from germline, CDR1 is SNHLY and CDR2 is FYNNEI. Trimming cost V 7 bases and J 4 bases, with 17 bases left between them. The CDR3 has 14 residues. Written as DNA, the CDR3 is TGTGCCAGCAATGTGAGGGAATTGCTATACGAGCAGTACTTC. This codes for CASNVRELLYEQYF.

This clone was detected a few times. The V call is TRBV9, the J call TRBJ1-1, with 7 positions matching TRBD1. The CDR3 is 15 amino acids. The germline CDR1 and CDR2 sequences are SGDLS and YYNGEE. V lost 3 bases and J lost 0; bases outside the gene matches: 5. The CDR3 bases are TGTGCCAGCAGCGAATATACAGGGGTGAACACTGAAGCTTTCTTT. Translation gives CASSEYTGVNTEAFF.

V is TRBV5-1 and J is TRBJ2-7, with 11 bases aligning to TRBD1. J gave up 7 bases and V 2 bases, and 11 bases lay outside the gene matches. In germline, CDR1 is SGHRS, CDR2 YFSETQ. The length of the CDR3 is 16 residues. CDR3: CASSFLTGQGAGEQYF. For the CDR3, the DNA is TGCGCCAGCAGCTTCCTCACCGGACAGGGGGCCGGTGAGCAGTACTTC.

The chain uses TRBV11-2 and TRBJ2-7; 7 bases match TRBD1. Trimming at V came to 2 bases and at J to 6 bases, leaving 7 bases not matched to a gene. This CDR3 is built from 14 residues. Germline loops: CDR1 SGHAT, CDR2 FQNNGV. CDR3 coding DNA: TGTGCCAGCAGCTTAAACCCCCCAGGGGGCGAGCAGTACTTC. Translated: CASSLNPPGGEQYF.